This T cell receptor (beta chain) was recovered during a study of identical twins. Whole-study results and caveats: Insertions ran lower in abundant cord blood beta clonotypes, though not in memory repertoires. Less excess twin sharing appeared in beta out-of-frame sequences.

Template switching created a universal primer site, and the cDNA included unique molecular identifiers. TCRdb processed the 5' RACE reads anew with MiXCR; each CDR3 protein has one entry. Altogether 600,000 to 700,000 distinct CDR3 sequences are present, roughly 20% being singletons, with the ten largest covering roughly 4.3%. This clonotype was counted a few times. Its antigen is still unknown. The CDR3 totals 13 residues. The ends were cut back, 3 bases at V and 0 bases at J, with 9 bases in the middle. Germline V CDR1 and CDR2: DFQATT, SNEGSKA (reference sequence). The same data also contributed to another study, on T cells expressing NK-cell markers. Per that paper: According to the study, TCR beta repertoires originated from sorted CD3+CD56+NKG2C+, CD3+CD56+NKG2C- and CD3+CD56-NKG2C+ T cells.

Input material: PBMCs. This rearrangement joins TRBV20-1 to TRBJ2-7; D not certain. The receptor was derived from a woman aged 18-29 years in good health. The chain's CDR3 is CSASIRNSYEQYF. The CDR3 DNA is TGCAGTGCTAGTATTAGAAACTCCTACGAGCAGTACTTC.